A selection of T cell receptor beta chains follows, all from one sample in a study of T cell responses to AZD1222 COVID-19 vaccine. Here immunoSEQ multiplex PCR was the method, and the copy in TCRdb shows in-frame clones only, minus some. The table has approximately 180,000 clones, 90% to 95% seen once. The sequences come from peripheral blood, collected 28 days after the second dose of the MenACWY control vaccine. The receptors originated from an adult who received the MenACWY meningococcal vaccine as a control. Both conserved end residues are part of each CDR3. Fields, in order: J gene, V gene, CDR3 protein.

>TRBJ2-7|TRBV18
CASSAPGTHEQYF
>TRBJ2-1|TRBV11-2
CASSANSGTGGQGFF
>TRBJ1-2|TRBV6-5
CASSYSKRGTYGYTF
>TRBJ1-6|TRBV30
CAWKRDVNPNSPLHF
>TRBJ1-4|TRBV19
CASRPGTGASNEKLFF
>TRBJ1-5|TRBV19
CASSADRVGSQPQHF
>TRBJ1-3|TRBV7-2
CASSLARGGGNTIYF
>TRBJ2-3|TRBV28
CASSLQTPLAGDTDTQYF
>TRBJ1-3|TRBV7-6
CASSLAAGSGNTIYF
>TRBJ1-2|TRBV10-3
CAISAAEGGDYTF
>TRBJ2-7|TRBV20-1
CSARGRYEQYF
>TRBJ1-1|TRBV2
CASALGAEAFF
>TRBJ1-2|TRBV6-5
CASKDRDYGYTF
>TRBJ2-3|TRBV7-2
CASSLEGHPQDTQYF
>TRBJ2-7|TRBV2
CASSAGLSSSYEQYF
>TRBJ1-5|TRBV2
CASSELQGINQPQHF
>TRBJ2-7|TRBV3-1/TRBV3-2
CASSQGWSYEQYF
>TRBJ2-3|TRBV19
CASSIGKGTNTDTQYF
>TRBJ2-1|TRBV3-1/TRBV3-2
CASTASGGAYNEQFF
>TRBJ1-1|TRBV5-4
CASSPGAYGTEAFF
>TRBJ1-5|TRBV28
CASNGGGLGQPQHF
>TRBJ1-6|TRBV2
CASSWTVGEAYNSPLHF
>TRBJ1-1|TRBV4-3
CASSQDTGFRTEAFF
>TRBJ2-2|TRBV6-6
CASSPQGPGELFF
>TRBJ1-1|TRBV5-1
CASSLRPFNTEAFF
>TRBJ1-1|TRBV6-5
CASSYSFRAGTEAFF
>TRBJ1-1|TRBV10-3
CAISDREDTEAFF
>TRBJ2-7|TRBV6-2/TRBV6-3
CASSYPDGWIHEQYF
>TRBJ1-2|TRBV7-9
CASSLEDPSGYTF
>TRBJ2-5|TRBV6-5
CASRTQGETQYF
>TRBJ1-6|TRBV6-1
CASSEVDNSPLHF
>TRBJ2-4|TRBV28
CASRSTGSKNIQYF
>TRBJ1-1|TRBV6-5
CASSRRTGQNTEAFF
>TRBJ1-1|TRBV5-4
CASSYRGMNTEAFF
>TRBJ1-2|TRBV3-1/TRBV3-2
CASSQEQVGGYTF
>TRBJ1-3|TRBV24-1
CATSDTRDIGNTIYF
>TRBJ1-2|TRBV5-1
CASSSGTGGNYGYTF
>TRBJ1-5|TRBV19
CASTMGLGGLNQPQHF
>TRBJ2-2|TRBV24-1
CATSESDANTGELFF